The rows below give T cell receptor beta chains drawn from one sample of a study of beta chain features in type 1 diabetes. Clones were sequenced by immunoSEQ multiplex PCR, and TCRdb holds only the in-frame ones, with some missing. The top ten hold roughly 0.06% of the sample, which has about half a million clones, roughly 30% seen once. The sample consisted of naive CD4+ T cells from blood. Every receptor here comes from a man younger than 35 in good health. CDR3s include the opening cysteine and the closing phenylalanine or tryptophan. The order of the fields is D gene, clone size, J gene, V gene, CDR3 protein, CDR3 DNA. A D gene is named only where the DNA matches it firmly. The size of a clone is reported for some rows only, either as once, few or many, or as a class for expanded clones.

d_call: TRBD2; clone_size: NA; j_call: TRBJ2-1; v_call: TRBV5-4; cdr3_aa: CASSHRTSGVNEQFF; cdr3_nt: TGTGCCAGCAGCCACCGGACTAGCGGTGTGAATGAGCAGTTCTTC
d_call: TRBD1; clone_size: NA; j_call: TRBJ2-3; v_call: TRBV28; cdr3_aa: CASSSTGVSTDTQYF; cdr3_nt: TGTGCCAGCAGCTCGACAGGGGTTTCGACAGATACGCAGTATTTT
d_call: NA; clone_size: few; j_call: TRBJ2-4; v_call: TRBV30; cdr3_aa: CAWSSVPRNIQYF; cdr3_nt: TGTGCCTGGAGTTCGGTCCCTAGGAACATTCAGTACTTC
d_call: NA; clone_size: few; j_call: TRBJ2-7; v_call: TRBV7-6; cdr3_aa: CASSPLGLAYEQYF; cdr3_nt: TGTGCCAGCAGCCCGCTGGGACTGGCCTACGAGCAGTACTTC
d_call: TRBD1; clone_size: few; j_call: TRBJ1-2; v_call: TRBV7-6; cdr3_aa: CASSYTGGAGYGYTF; cdr3_nt: TGTGCCAGCAGCTATACAGGGGGCGCAGGTTATGGCTACACCTTC
d_call: NA; clone_size: few; j_call: TRBJ1-2; v_call: TRBV30; cdr3_aa: CAWSVRVHYGYTF; cdr3_nt: TGTGCCTGGAGTGTACGGGTTCACTATGGCTACACCTTC
d_call: NA; clone_size: NA; j_call: TRBJ2-7; v_call: TRBV4-1; cdr3_aa: CASSQGSLGHEQYF; cdr3_nt: TGCGCCAGCAGCCAAGGATCCCTGGGGCACGAGCAGTACTTC
d_call: TRBD2; clone_size: few; j_call: TRBJ2-7; v_call: TRBV5-1; cdr3_aa: CASSLASGTDEQYF; cdr3_nt: TGCGCCAGCAGCTTGGCTAGCGGGACTGACGAGCAGTACTTC
d_call: NA; clone_size: NA; j_call: TRBJ1-2; v_call: TRBV30; cdr3_aa: CAGQQSTGSNYGYTF; cdr3_nt: TGTGCCGGCCAACAGTCGACAGGTTCTAACTATGGCTACACCTTC
d_call: TRBD2; clone_size: NA; j_call: TRBJ2-1; v_call: TRBV5-1; cdr3_aa: CASSLTSGEYNEQFF; cdr3_nt: TGCGCCAGCAGCTTGACTAGCGGGGAATACAATGAGCAGTTCTTC
d_call: TRBD1; clone_size: few; j_call: TRBJ2-7; v_call: TRBV19; cdr3_aa: CASGTGFDYEQYF; cdr3_nt: TGTGCCAGTGGGACAGGGTTCGACTACGAGCAGTACTTC
d_call: NA; clone_size: NA; j_call: TRBJ1-2; v_call: TRBV23-1; cdr3_aa: CASSLALGGNYGYTF; cdr3_nt: TGCGCCAGCAGTCTTGCTCTCGGGGGCAACTATGGCTACACCTTC
d_call: NA; clone_size: NA; j_call: TRBJ2-1; v_call: TRBV5-4; cdr3_aa: CASSSPSGETYNEQFF; cdr3_nt: TGTGCCAGCAGCTCCCCGTCGGGGGAAACCTACAATGAGCAGTTCTTC
d_call: TRBD2; clone_size: few; j_call: TRBJ2-1; v_call: TRBV30; cdr3_aa: CAWKGLAGGHSEQFF; cdr3_nt: TGTGCCTGGAAGGGACTAGCGGGTGGGCATAGTGAGCAGTTCTTC
d_call: TRBD2; clone_size: NA; j_call: TRBJ2-7; v_call: TRBV29-1; cdr3_aa: CSVDGGGYEQYF; cdr3_nt: TGCAGCGTTGATGGGGGGGGATACGAGCAGTACTTC
d_call: NA; clone_size: once; j_call: TRBJ1-4; v_call: TRBV7-9; cdr3_aa: CASSSRPGSSLEKLFF; cdr3_nt: TGTGCCAGCAGCTCGCGGCCGGGGTCGAGTCTGGAAAAACTGTTTTTT
d_call: NA; clone_size: NA; j_call: TRBJ2-7; v_call: TRBV7-9; cdr3_aa: CASSFTLSSYEQYF; cdr3_nt: TGTGCCAGCAGCTTTACCCTTAGCTCCTACGAGCAGTACTTC
d_call: NA; clone_size: NA; j_call: TRBJ2-5; v_call: TRBV7-3; cdr3_aa: CASSRNREETQYF; cdr3_nt: TGTGCCAGCAGCCGGAACAGGGAGGAGACCCAGTACTTC
d_call: NA; clone_size: few; j_call: TRBJ2-7; v_call: TRBV28; cdr3_aa: CASLNTEKRYEQYF; cdr3_nt: TGTGCCAGCCTTAACACGGAGAAACGCTACGAGCAGTACTTC
d_call: TRBD2; clone_size: few; j_call: TRBJ2-1; v_call: TRBV27; cdr3_aa: CASSTGLAESSFYNEQFF; cdr3_nt: TGTGCCAGCAGTACCGGACTAGCGGAGTCCAGTTTCTACAATGAGCAGTTCTTC
d_call: NA; clone_size: NA; j_call: TRBJ2-1; v_call: TRBV9; cdr3_aa: CASSNPGRRNEQFF; cdr3_nt: TGTGCCAGCAGCAACCCTGGACGACGAAATGAGCAGTTCTTC
d_call: NA; clone_size: NA; j_call: TRBJ2-7; v_call: TRBV4-1; cdr3_aa: CASSQDTGSRNYEQYF; cdr3_nt: TGCGCCAGCAGCCAAGATACGGGGTCCAGGAACTACGAGCAGTACTTC
d_call: TRBD1; clone_size: NA; j_call: TRBJ2-3; v_call: TRBV27; cdr3_aa: CASSSRQGTTDTQYF; cdr3_nt: TGTGCCAGCAGTTCAAGACAGGGAACCACAGATACGCAGTATTTT
d_call: NA; clone_size: few; j_call: TRBJ2-3; v_call: TRBV2; cdr3_aa: CASRTSTDTQYF; cdr3_nt: TGTGCCAGCAGGACCAGCACAGATACGCAGTATTTT
d_call: NA; clone_size: NA; j_call: TRBJ2-6; v_call: TRBV4-2; cdr3_aa: CASSQEESAGANVLTF; cdr3_nt: TGTGCCAGCAGCCAAGAGGAGTCGGCCGGGGCCAACGTCCTGACTTTC
d_call: TRBD1; clone_size: NA; j_call: TRBJ1-1; v_call: TRBV29-1; cdr3_aa: CSAMGQMNTEAFF; cdr3_nt: TGCAGCGCTATGGGACAGATGAACACTGAAGCTTTCTTT
d_call: TRBD2; clone_size: NA; j_call: TRBJ2-1; v_call: TRBV4-1; cdr3_aa: CASSQDFTSGDEQFF; cdr3_nt: TGCGCCAGCAGCCAAGATTTCACTAGCGGGGATGAGCAGTTCTTC
d_call: TRBD2; clone_size: NA; j_call: TRBJ2-3; v_call: TRBV4-2; cdr3_aa: CASMLAGGSTDTQYF; cdr3_nt: TGTGCCAGCATGCTAGCGGGAGGTAGCACAGATACGCAGTATTTT
d_call: NA; clone_size: few; j_call: TRBJ2-7; v_call: TRBV4-3; cdr3_aa: CASSHLVPSYEQYF; cdr3_nt: TGCGCCAGCAGCCACCTTGTCCCCTCCTACGAGCAGTACTTC
d_call: NA; clone_size: NA; j_call: TRBJ2-7; v_call: TRBV30; cdr3_aa: CAWSVQRTGYEQYF; cdr3_nt: TGTGCCTGGAGTGTACAGAGGACGGGTTACGAGCAGTACTTC
d_call: NA; clone_size: NA; j_call: TRBJ2-3; v_call: TRBV29-1; cdr3_aa: CSVRAAGTDTQYF; cdr3_nt: TGCAGCGTTAGGGCCGCGGGCACAGATACGCAGTATTTT
d_call: TRBD2; clone_size: few; j_call: TRBJ2-1; v_call: TRBV29-1; cdr3_aa: CSGRAGGSYNEQFF; cdr3_nt: TGCAGCGGAAGAGCGGGGGGCTCCTACAATGAGCAGTTCTTC
d_call: NA; clone_size: NA; j_call: TRBJ1-2; v_call: TRBV30; cdr3_aa: CAWDYKHTGYTF; cdr3_nt: TGTGCCTGGGACTATAAACACACTGGCTACACCTTC
d_call: NA; clone_size: few; j_call: TRBJ2-2; v_call: TRBV9; cdr3_aa: CASSVLGTGELFF; cdr3_nt: TGTGCCAGCAGCGTACTAGGTACCGGGGAGCTGTTTTTT
d_call: NA; clone_size: few; j_call: TRBJ1-2; v_call: TRBV28; cdr3_aa: CASGRELYGYTF; cdr3_nt: TGTGCCAGCGGCCGGGAACTTTATGGCTACACCTTC
d_call: NA; clone_size: few; j_call: TRBJ2-3; v_call: TRBV7-2; cdr3_aa: CASSFVRADTQYF; cdr3_nt: TGTGCCAGCAGCTTCGTCCGGGCGGATACGCAGTATTTT
d_call: NA; clone_size: once; j_call: TRBJ1-5; v_call: TRBV7-8; cdr3_aa: CASSRHREFRNQPQHF; cdr3_nt: TGTGCCAGCAGCCGGCACAGGGAGTTTCGCAATCAGCCCCAGCATTTT
d_call: TRBD1; clone_size: NA; j_call: TRBJ1-5; v_call: TRBV4-1; cdr3_aa: CASSQPGTGSNQPQHF; cdr3_nt: TGCGCCAGCAGCCAACCCGGGACAGGGAGCAATCAGCCCCAGCATTTT
d_call: NA; clone_size: few; j_call: TRBJ2-4; v_call: TRBV5-4; cdr3_aa: CASSFRQNIQYF; cdr3_nt: TGTGCCAGCAGCTTCAGGCAAAACATTCAGTACTTC
d_call: TRBD1; clone_size: NA; j_call: TRBJ2-1; v_call: TRBV5-4; cdr3_aa: CASSNRDSGIEQFF; cdr3_nt: TGTGCCAGCAGCAACCGGGACAGCGGAATTGAGCAGTTCTTC
d_call: NA; clone_size: NA; j_call: TRBJ2-1; v_call: TRBV30; cdr3_aa: CAWNDGSRDEQFF; cdr3_nt: TGTGCCTGGAACGACGGGAGCAGGGATGAGCAGTTCTTC